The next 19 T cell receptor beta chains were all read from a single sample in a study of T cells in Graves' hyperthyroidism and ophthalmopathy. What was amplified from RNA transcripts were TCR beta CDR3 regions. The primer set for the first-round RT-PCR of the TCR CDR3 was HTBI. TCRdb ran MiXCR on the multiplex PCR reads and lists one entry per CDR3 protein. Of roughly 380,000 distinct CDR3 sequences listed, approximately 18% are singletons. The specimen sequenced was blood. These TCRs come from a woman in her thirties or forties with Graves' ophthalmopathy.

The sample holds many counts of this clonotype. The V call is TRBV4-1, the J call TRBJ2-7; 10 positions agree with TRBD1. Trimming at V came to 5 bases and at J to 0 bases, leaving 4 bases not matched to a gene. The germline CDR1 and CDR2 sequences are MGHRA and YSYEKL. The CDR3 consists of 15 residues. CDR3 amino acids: CASSTDRGFSYEQYF. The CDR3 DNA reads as TGCGCCAGCAGCACGGACAGGGGGTTCTCCTACGAGCAGTACTTC.

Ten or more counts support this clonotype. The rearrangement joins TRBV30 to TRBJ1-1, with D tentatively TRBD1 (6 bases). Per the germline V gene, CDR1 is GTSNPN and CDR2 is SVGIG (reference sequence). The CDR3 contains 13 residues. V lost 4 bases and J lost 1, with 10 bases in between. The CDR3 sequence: CAWTGEWNTEAFF. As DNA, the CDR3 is TGTGCCTGGACAGGGGAATGGAACACTGAAGCTTTCTTT.

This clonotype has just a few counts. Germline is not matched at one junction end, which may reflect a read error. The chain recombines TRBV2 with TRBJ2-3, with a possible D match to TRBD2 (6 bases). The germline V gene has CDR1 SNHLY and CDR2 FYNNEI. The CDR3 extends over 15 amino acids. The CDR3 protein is CASLGTTSSIDTQYF. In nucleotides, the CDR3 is TGTGCCAGCTTAGGAACAACTAGCAGCATAGATACGCAGTATTTT.

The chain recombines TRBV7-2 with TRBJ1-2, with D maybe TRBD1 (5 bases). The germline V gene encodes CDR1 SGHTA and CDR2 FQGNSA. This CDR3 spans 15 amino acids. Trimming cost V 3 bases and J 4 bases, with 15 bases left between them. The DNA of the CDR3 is TGTGCCAGCAGCTTTGGCGGGGCCCGAACCTATGGCTACACCTTC. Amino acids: CASSFGGARTYGYTF.

CDR3 residues: CASSPTPLEYEQYF. In DNA, the CDR3 is TGTGCCAGCAGCCCTACCCCACTAGAGTACGAGCAGTACTTC. This chain connects TRBV7-9 to TRBJ2-7, with a weak D call TRBD2 (5 bases). The V gene's germline CDR1 is SEHNR and CDR2 FQNEAQ (reference sequence). The V end lost 5 bases, the J end lost 4 bases, and 15 bases lay between the germline ends. CDR3 length: 14 residues.

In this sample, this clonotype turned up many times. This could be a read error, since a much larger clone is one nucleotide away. The CDR3 DNA reads as TGTGCCAGCAGTTACTCGAGGGGTAACTATGGCTACACCTTC. Amino acids: CASSYSRGNYGYTF. The V gene is TRBV6-5, the J gene TRBJ1-2, with a possible D match to TRBD1 (5 bases). Trimming left V 0 bases short and J 1 base short, with 6 bases between. Germline V lookup: CDR1 MNHEY, CDR2 SVGAGI. CDR3 size: 14 residues.

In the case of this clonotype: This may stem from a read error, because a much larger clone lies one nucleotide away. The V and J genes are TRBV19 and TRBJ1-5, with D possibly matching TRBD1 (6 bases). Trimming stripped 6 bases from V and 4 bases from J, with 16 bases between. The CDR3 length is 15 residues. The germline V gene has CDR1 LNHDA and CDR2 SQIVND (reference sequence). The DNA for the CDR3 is TGTGCCAGTAGCAAAATCGGGACATGGAATCAGCCCCAGCATTTT. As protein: CASSKIGTWNQPQHF.

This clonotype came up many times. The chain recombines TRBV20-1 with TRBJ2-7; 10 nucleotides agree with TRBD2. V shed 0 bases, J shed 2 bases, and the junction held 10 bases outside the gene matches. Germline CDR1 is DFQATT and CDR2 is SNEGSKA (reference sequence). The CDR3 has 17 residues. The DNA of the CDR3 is TGCAGTGCTAGAGATCCTGCAGCGGGAGGGCCTCCCTACGAGCAGTACTTC. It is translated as CSARDPAAGGPPYEQYF.

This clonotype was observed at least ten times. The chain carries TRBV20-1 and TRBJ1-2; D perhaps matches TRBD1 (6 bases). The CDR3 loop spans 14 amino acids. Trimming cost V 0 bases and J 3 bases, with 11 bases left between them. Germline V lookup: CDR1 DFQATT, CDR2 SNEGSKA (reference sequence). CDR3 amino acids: CSARERGADYGYTF. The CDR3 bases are TGCAGTGCTAGAGAACGGGGGGCTGACTATGGCTACACCTTC.

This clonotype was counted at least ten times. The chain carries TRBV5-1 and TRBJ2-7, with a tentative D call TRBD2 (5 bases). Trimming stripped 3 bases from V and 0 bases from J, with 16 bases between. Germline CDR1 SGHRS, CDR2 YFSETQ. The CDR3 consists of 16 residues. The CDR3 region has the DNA TGCGCCAGCAGCTCGCGATTGGACTCCTCCTCCTACGAGCAGTACTTC. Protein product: CASSSRLDSSSYEQYF.

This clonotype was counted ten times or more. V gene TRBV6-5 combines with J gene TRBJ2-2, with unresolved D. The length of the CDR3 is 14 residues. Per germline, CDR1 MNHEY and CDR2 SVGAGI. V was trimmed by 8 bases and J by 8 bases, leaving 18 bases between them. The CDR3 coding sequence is TGTGCCAGCCAAGGCCCCACCCCCAGGGGGGAGCTGTTTTTT. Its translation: CASQGPTPRGELFF.

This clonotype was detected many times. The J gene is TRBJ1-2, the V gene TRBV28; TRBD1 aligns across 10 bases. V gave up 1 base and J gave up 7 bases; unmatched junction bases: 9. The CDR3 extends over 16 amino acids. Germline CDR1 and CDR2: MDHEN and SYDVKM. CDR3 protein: CASSLSTGGKEGGYTF. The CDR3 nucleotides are TGTGCCAGCAGTTTATCGACAGGGGGCAAAGAAGGTGGCTACACCTTC.

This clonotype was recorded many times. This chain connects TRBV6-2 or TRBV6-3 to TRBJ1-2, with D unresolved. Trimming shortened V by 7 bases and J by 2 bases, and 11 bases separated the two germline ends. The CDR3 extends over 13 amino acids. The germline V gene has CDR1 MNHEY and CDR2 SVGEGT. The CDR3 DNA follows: TGTGCCAGCACAAAAGTAGGAAACTATGGCTACACCTTC. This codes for CASTKVGNYGYTF.

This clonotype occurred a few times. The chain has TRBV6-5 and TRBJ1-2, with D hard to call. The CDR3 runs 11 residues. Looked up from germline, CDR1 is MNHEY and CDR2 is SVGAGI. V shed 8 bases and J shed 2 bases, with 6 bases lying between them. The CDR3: CASVVNYGYTF. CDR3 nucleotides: TGTGCCAGCGTTGTGAACTATGGCTACACCTTC.

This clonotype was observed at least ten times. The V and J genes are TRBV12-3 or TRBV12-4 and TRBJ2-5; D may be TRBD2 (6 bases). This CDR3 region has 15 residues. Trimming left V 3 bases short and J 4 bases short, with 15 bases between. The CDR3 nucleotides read TGTGCCAGCAGTTTTGACGGGAGAGGAGGAGAGACCCAGTACTTC. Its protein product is CASSFDGRGGETQYF.

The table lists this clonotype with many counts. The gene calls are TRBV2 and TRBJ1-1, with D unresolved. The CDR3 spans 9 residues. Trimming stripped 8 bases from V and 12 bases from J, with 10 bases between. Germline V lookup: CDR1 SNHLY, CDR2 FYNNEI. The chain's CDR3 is CASGKYPFF. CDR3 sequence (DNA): TGTGCCAGCGGGAAGTATCCTTTCTTT.

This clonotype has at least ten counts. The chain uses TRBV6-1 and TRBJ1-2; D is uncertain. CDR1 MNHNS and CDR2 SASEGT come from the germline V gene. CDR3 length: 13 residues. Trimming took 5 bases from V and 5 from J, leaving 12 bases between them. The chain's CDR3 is CASSMTTAYGYTF. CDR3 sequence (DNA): TGTGCCAGCAGTATGACGACGGCTTATGGCTACACCTTC.

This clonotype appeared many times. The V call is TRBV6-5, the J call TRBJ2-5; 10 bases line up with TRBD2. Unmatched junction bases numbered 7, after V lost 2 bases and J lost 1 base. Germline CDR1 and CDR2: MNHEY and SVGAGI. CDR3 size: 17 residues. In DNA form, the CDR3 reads TGTGCCAGCAGTTACGCCCTAGCGGGAGAGATCCAAGAGACCCAGTACTTC. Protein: CASSYALAGEIQETQYF.

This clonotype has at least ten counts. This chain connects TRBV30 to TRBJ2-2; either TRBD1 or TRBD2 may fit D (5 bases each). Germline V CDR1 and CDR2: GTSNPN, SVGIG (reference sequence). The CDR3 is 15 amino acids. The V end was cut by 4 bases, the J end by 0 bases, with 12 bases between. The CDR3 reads CAWNPGTANTGELFF. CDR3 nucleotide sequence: TGTGCCTGGAACCCTGGGACGGCGAACACCGGGGAGCTGTTTTTT. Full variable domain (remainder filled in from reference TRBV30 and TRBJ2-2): SQTIHQWPATLVQPVGSPLSLECTVEGTSNPNLYWYRQAAGRGLQLLFYSVGIGQISSEVPQNLSASRPQDRQFILSSKKLLLSDSGFYLCAWNPGTANTGELFFGEGSRLTVL.